A selection of T cell receptor beta chains follows, all from one sample in a study of beta chain features in type 1 diabetes. Libraries were prepared by immunoSEQ multiplex PCR; TCRdb keeps only in-frame clonotypes and omits some of them. The sample has a few hundred thousand clones, 9.5% to 13% seen once. The material sequenced was naive CD4+ T cells from blood. These receptors were taken from a man under 40 with type 1 diabetes. Both conserved end residues are part of each CDR3. The D gene is left open where the match is weak. Clone size is stated in some rows and not others, as once, few, many or a class when expanded.

>NA|few|TRBV19|TRBJ2-1
CASSGGGRYNEQFF
TGTGCCAGTAGTGGCGGGGGCCGCTACAATGAGCAGTTCTTC
>NA|NA|TRBV19|TRBJ1-2
CASSREPPRGYGYTF
TGTGCCAGTAGCAGGGAGCCCCCTCGGGGGTATGGCTACACCTTC
>NA|few|TRBV2|TRBJ2-6
CASHRSGANVLTF
TGTGCCAGCCACAGATCTGGGGCCAACGTCCTGACTTTC
>NA|few|TRBV7-2|TRBJ2-1
CASSLAGGSNEQFF
TGTGCCAGCAGCTTAGCGGGGGGAAGTAATGAGCAGTTCTTC
>NA|few|TRBV19|TRBJ2-1
CASSTDYGAAGPYNEQFF
TGTGCCAGTAGTACCGACTATGGTGCGGCGGGCCCCTACAATGAGCAGTTCTTC
>NA|few|TRBV7-2|TRBJ1-2
CASSFLGHGYTF
TGTGCCAGCAGCTTTTTGGGCCATGGCTACACCTTC
>TRBD2|NA|TRBV7-8|TRBJ2-3
CASSFLSGGSDTQYF
TGTGCCAGCAGCTTCCTCAGCGGGGGGTCAGATACGCAGTATTTT
>NA|few|TRBV25-1|TRBJ1-2
CASSRDRDYGYTF
TGTGCCAGCAGTAGAGACCGGGACTATGGCTACACCTTC
>NA|NA|TRBV4-1|TRBJ1-6
CASSQERVSSYNSPLHF
TGCGCCAGCAGCCAAGAGAGGGTTAGCTCCTATAATTCACCCCTCCACTTT
>TRBD2|NA|TRBV7-6|TRBJ2-1
CASSGTSGGHNEQFF
TGTGCCAGCAGCGGCACTAGCGGGGGTCACAATGAGCAGTTCTTC
>TRBD1|NA|TRBV27|TRBJ1-1
CASSPWTGIMNTEAFF
TGTGCCAGCAGTCCCTGGACAGGGATAATGAACACTGAAGCTTTCTTT
>NA|NA|TRBV7-2|TRBJ2-7
CASSFNRAEEQYF
TGTGCCAGCAGCTTTAACAGGGCGGAAGAGCAGTACTTC
>NA|few|TRBV19|TRBJ2-2
CASREQGNTGELFF
TGTGCCAGTAGAGAGCAGGGGAACACCGGGGAGCTGTTTTTT
>NA|NA|TRBV27|TRBJ1-1
CASSLNQAYTEAFF
TGTGCCAGCAGTTTAAACCAAGCGTACACTGAAGCTTTCTTT
>TRBD1|NA|TRBV5-4|TRBJ1-4
CASSRGTGNEKLFF
TGTGCCAGCAGCCGCGGGACAGGGAATGAAAAACTGTTTTTT
>NA|NA|TRBV28|TRBJ2-5
CASNSGKGETQYF
TGTGCCAGCAACTCAGGGAAGGGAGAGACCCAGTACTTC
>NA|few|TRBV9|TRBJ1-2
CASSVAPDRNYGYTF
TGTGCCAGCAGCGTAGCCCCCGACAGAAACTATGGCTACACCTTC
>TRBD1|few|TRBV28|TRBJ1-2
CASGGQGRGYTF
TGTGCCAGCGGGGGACAGGGTCGCGGCTACACCTTC
>TRBD1|NA|TRBV20-1|TRBJ2-5
CSARQGETQYF
TGCAGTGCTCGACAGGGAGAGACCCAGTACTTC
>NA|few|TRBV11-2|TRBJ2-7
CASSLVGTLEQYF
TGTGCCAGCAGCTTAGTGGGGACACTCGAGCAGTACTTC
>NA|few|TRBV28|TRBJ2-1
CASSPLVRAGLGYEQFF
TGTGCCAGCAGTCCCCTCGTCAGGGCTGGCTTGGGCTATGAGCAGTTCTTC
>TRBD2|few|TRBV5-1|TRBJ2-5
CASSLTSGVETQYF
TGCGCCAGCAGCTTGACTAGCGGGGTGGAGACCCAGTACTTC
>TRBD2|few|TRBV11-1|TRBJ2-1
CASSPSSGGLYEQFF
TGTGCCAGCAGCCCCTCTAGCGGGGGGTTGTATGAGCAGTTCTTC
>NA|NA|TRBV7-9|TRBJ2-7
CASSLLEGQPYEQYF
TGTGCCAGCAGCTTGTTGGAGGGTCAGCCCTACGAGCAGTACTTC
>TRBD2|NA|TRBV6-1|TRBJ2-1
CASGGSSLGQFF
TGTGCCAGCGGCGGGAGCTCACTGGGGCAGTTCTTC
>NA|few|TRBV9|TRBJ1-5
CASSVDGRGPQHF
TGTGCCAGCAGCGTGGACGGCCGGGGGCCCCAGCATTTT
>TRBD2|NA|TRBV7-3|TRBJ2-1
CASSQLGRADEQFF
TGTGCCAGCAGCCAACTGGGGAGGGCCGATGAGCAGTTCTTC
>NA|few|TRBV28|TRBJ2-7
CASSHPNGQHPLEQYF
TGTGCCAGCAGTCATCCTAATGGACAGCACCCCCTCGAGCAGTACTTC
>TRBD1|NA|TRBV4-2|TRBJ1-6
CASSPDRGENSPLHF
TGTGCCAGCAGCCCAGACAGGGGGGAAAATTCACCCCTCCACTTT
>TRBD1|NA|TRBV29-1|TRBJ1-2
CSVASGTGDYGYTF
TGCAGCGTTGCTTCTGGGACAGGAGACTATGGCTACACCTTC
>NA|NA|TRBV29-1|TRBJ2-3
CSVGSGFGGTDTQYF
TGCAGCGTCGGTTCAGGGTTTGGAGGCACAGATACGCAGTATTTT
>NA|few|TRBV13|TRBJ1-1
CASSLATGKGEAFF
TGTGCCAGCAGCTTAGCTACAGGGAAGGGTGAAGCTTTCTTT
>TRBD2|few|TRBV18|TRBJ2-3
CASSQLADTDTQYF
TGTGCCAGCTCACAACTAGCGGACACAGATACGCAGTATTTT
>NA|few|TRBV7-2|TRBJ1-2
CASSLVLGYTF
TGTGCCAGCAGCTTAGTACTTGGCTACACCTTC
>NA|NA|TRBV13|TRBJ1-3
CASSRLAGGGMVTIYF
TGTGCCAGCAGCCGTCTTGCGGGGGGGGGCATGGTCACCATATATTTT
>TRBD2|few|TRBV5-1|TRBJ2-3
CASSLRGVTDTQYF
TGCGCCAGCAGCTTGCGGGGGGTGACAGATACGCAGTATTTT
>TRBD1|NA|TRBV29-1|TRBJ2-1
CSVNRGLGNEQFF
TGCAGCGTTAACAGGGGGCTGGGCAATGAGCAGTTCTTC
>NA|few|TRBV2|TRBJ2-5
CASSKTNQETQYF
TGTGCCAGCAGTAAGACAAATCAAGAGACCCAGTACTTC
>TRBD1|NA|TRBV4-3|TRBJ1-2
CASSLQGSHNYGYTF
TGCGCCAGCAGCCTACAGGGGTCCCATAACTATGGCTACACCTTC
>TRBD1|NA|TRBV4-1|TRBJ1-3
CASSQEYKDRDTGNTIYF
TGCGCCAGCAGCCAAGAATATAAGGACAGGGACACTGGAAACACCATATATTTT
>TRBD1|few|TRBV19|TRBJ2-7
CASSATGVPSYEQYF
TGTGCCAGTAGTGCGACAGGGGTCCCCTCCTACGAGCAGTACTTC
>NA|few|TRBV4-3|TRBJ2-2
CASSPYTGELFF
TGCGCCAGCAGCCCCTACACCGGGGAGCTGTTTTTT
>NA|few|TRBV28|TRBJ2-5
CASSGSFIEETQYF
TGTGCCAGCAGTGGCTCCTTTATTGAAGAGACCCAGTACTTC
>TRBD1|NA|TRBV5-4|TRBJ1-6
CASSTGASNSPLHF
TGTGCCAGCAGTACAGGGGCCAGTAATTCACCCCTCCACTTT